Below are 28 T cell receptor beta chains sequenced from a single sample in a study of T cells in Graves' hyperthyroidism and ophthalmopathy. Authors of the study amplified TCR beta CDR3 regions from RNA transcripts. In the first-round RT-PCR of the TCR CDR3, the HTBI primer set was used. TCRdb re-called the multiplex PCR reads with MiXCR, one entry per CDR3 protein. The sample yields 600,000 or so distinct CDR3 sequences, about 17% seen once. The material sequenced was blood. All receptors derive from a woman in her twenties or thirties with Graves' hyperthyroidism.

This clonotype has only one observation. A much more abundant neighbour one base away suggests this may be a read error. This sequence joins TRBV20-1 and TRBJ2-1; the match to TRBD2 covers 9 bases. Near its end, the DNA agrees better with TRBJ2-7, so the J call may be wrong. Germline V gene lookup returns CDR1 DFQATT and CDR2 SNEGSKA (reference sequence). The CDR3 contains 15 residues. The CDR3 nucleotides read TGCAGTGCCAGAAATAGCGGGAGAAACTACAATGAGCAGTACTTC. It is translated as CSARNSGRNYNEQYF.

This clonotype was counted ten times or more. The rearrangement uses TRBV28 and TRBJ2-3; 13 bases map to TRBD2. The CDR3 has 17 residues. The ends lost 2 bases at V and 0 bases at J; junction bases unmatched: 2. Germline V gives CDR1 MDHEN, CDR2 SYDVKM. CDR3 loop: CASSLRLAGGSTDTQYF. In DNA form, the CDR3 reads TGTGCCAGCAGTTTACGACTAGCGGGAGGAAGCACAGATACGCAGTATTTT.

This clonotype was detected a few times. The rearrangement joins TRBV7-8 to TRBJ2-1, with 11 bases that match TRBD2. Germline CDR1 and CDR2: SGHVS and FQNEAQ. The V gene end was trimmed by 4 bases and the J gene end by 10 bases; junction bases not matched to a gene: 9. The CDR3 runs to 15 residues. The DNA of the CDR3 is TGTGCCAGCAGCTACTTGGAGGGACTAGCGGAAGAGCAGTTCTTC. Its translation is CASSYLEGLAEEQFF.

Many counts were recorded for this clonotype. The rearrangement links TRBV3-1 to TRBJ2-3; 7 bases map to TRBD2. Germline assignment: CDR1 LGHDT and CDR2 YNNKEL (reference sequence). Unmatched junction bases numbered 7, after V lost 6 bases and J lost 1 base. The CDR3 contains 15 residues. CDR3 coding DNA: TGTGCCAGCAGTCATCTAGCGGAACGCACAGATACGCAGTATTTT. Translation: CASSHLAERTDTQYF.

The chain carries TRBV5-1 and TRBJ1-6, with D perhaps TRBD1 (5 bases). Deletions cut 5 bases from V and 8 bases from J, with 17 bases between. The CDR3 totals 15 residues. The germline CDR1 and CDR2 sequences are SGHRS and YFSETQ. CDR3 amino acids: CASSSNSGRDSPLHF. DNA for the CDR3: TGCGCCAGCAGTTCAAACTCGGGACGGGATTCACCCCTCCACTTT.

Many counts were recorded for this clonotype. V gene TRBV11-2 combines with J gene TRBJ2-1, with D possibly being TRBD1 (5 bases). The CDR3 contains 16 residues. V was shortened by 6 bases and J by 5 bases, with 20 bases between the two germline ends. In germline, CDR1 is SGHAT, CDR2 FQNNGV. CDR3 sequence reads: CASSTPLGRSHNEQFF. The CDR3 DNA sequence: TGTGCCAGCAGTACCCCCCTGGGGCGCTCTCACAATGAGCAGTTCTTC.

This clonotype has ten or more counts. The chain is built from TRBV10-3 and TRBJ2-7; 7 positions agree with TRBD2. V dropped 2 bases and J dropped 2; count of bases not matched to a gene: 6. CDR3 length equals 15 residues. Germline V gives CDR1 ENHRY, CDR2 SYGVKD. The CDR3: CAISERASGTYEQYF. In nucleotides, the CDR3 is TGTGCCATCAGTGAGCGGGCTAGCGGTACCTACGAGCAGTACTTC.

The sample holds a few counts of this clonotype. This sequence joins TRBV10-2 and TRBJ2-2; D is ambiguous. Germline CDR1 WSHSY, CDR2 SAAADI. Trimming stripped 2 bases from V and 2 bases from J, with 9 bases between. The CDR3 has 15 residues. CDR3 bases: TGCGCCAGCAGTGAGATGGCGGATAACACCGGGGAGCTGTTTTTT. This encodes CASSEMADNTGELFF.

This clonotype was counted only a few times. The chain couples TRBV2 to TRBJ1-5, with a tentative D call TRBD1 (5 bases). Germline V gives CDR1 SNHLY, CDR2 FYNNEI. The CDR3 is 13 amino acids. The V end lost 8 bases, the J end lost 5 bases, and 13 bases lay between the germline ends. CDR3 DNA sequence: TGTGCCAGCGATCAGGGTGGATATCAGCCCCAGCATTTT. Its translation is CASDQGGYQPQHF.

This clonotype was observed at least ten times. The chain employs TRBV6-1 and TRBJ1-5; D gene uncertain. CDR1 and CDR2 from the germline V gene are MNHNS and SASEGT. This CDR3 contains 13 residues. V shed 5 bases and J shed 9 bases, with 14 bases lying between them. CDR3 coding DNA: TGTGCCAGCAGTAGGTCCAGGACGGCGCCCCAGCATTTT. This translates into CASSRSRTAPQHF.

The chain combines TRBV6-5 with TRBJ1-4; D is possibly TRBD1 (5 bases). Between the trimmed V and J ends, which lost 0 bases and 4 bases, there was a span of 15 bases. CDR1 is MNHEY, CDR2 SVGAGI, per germline. The CDR3 has 17 residues. The CDR3 loop reads CASSYSLQDKINEKLFF. CDR3 nucleotides: TGTGCCAGCAGTTACTCCTTGCAGGACAAGATTAATGAAAAACTGTTTTTT.

In its sample, this clonotype was seen a few times. This rearrangement joins TRBV20-1 to TRBJ2-5; the D gene is possibly TRBD2 (5 bases). The germline V gene has CDR1 DFQATT and CDR2 SNEGSKA (reference sequence). The CDR3 spans 12 residues. Deletions cut 5 bases from V and 4 bases from J, with 11 bases between. The CDR3, as DNA: TGCAGTGCTCCTACTAGGGCAGAGACCCAGTACTTC. Protein product: CSAPTRAETQYF.

Of note for this clonotype: A read error may be the cause here, since a much bigger clone is one base away. V is TRBV7-9 and J is TRBJ2-7; D perhaps matches TRBD2 (6 bases). Germline CDR1 SEHNR, CDR2 FQNEAQ (reference sequence). The ends were cut back, 4 bases at V and 7 bases at J, with 14 bases in the middle. The CDR3 sequence is 13 residues long. DNA of the CDR3: TGTGCCAGCAGCTCGGGAGTTATGAGGGAGCAGTACTTC. As protein: CASSSGVMREQYF.

This clonotype showed up just a few times. This chain joins TRBV19 and TRBJ2-1; D is unresolved. The CDR3 is made up of 14 amino acids. The germline gives CDR1 LNHDA, CDR2 SQIVND (reference sequence). V was clipped by 1 base and J by 8 bases, with 12 bases between them. This chain's CDR3 is CASSIGAGPYEQFF. In nucleotides, the CDR3 is TGTGCCAGTAGTATAGGAGCAGGCCCCTATGAGCAGTTCTTC. Based on the CDR3 plus reference TRBV19 and TRBJ2-1, the full variable domain is DGGITQSPKYLFRKEGQNVTLSCEQNLNHDAMYWYRQDPGQGLRLIYYSQIVNDFQKGDIAEGYSVSREKKESFPLTVTSAQKNPTAFYLCASSIGAGPYEQFFGPGTRLTVL.

At least ten counts were recorded for this clonotype. The V gene is TRBV28, the J gene TRBJ2-7; 7 nucleotides align to TRBD1. CDR1 is MDHEN and CDR2 is SYDVKM in the germline V gene. This CDR3 contains 12 residues. The trim removed 6 bases at V and 6 bases at J, leaving 5 bases unmatched. Written as DNA, the CDR3 is TGTGCCAGCAGGACCGGGACAGCCGAGCAGTACTTC. Translation gives CASRTGTAEQYF.

This clonotype turned up a few times. This chain joins TRBV3-1 and TRBJ1-5, with D tentatively TRBD1 (6 bases). With 1 base removed from V and 6 bases from J, the gap between germline ends came to 13 bases. Per germline, CDR1 LGHDT and CDR2 YNNKEL (reference sequence). The CDR3 is made up of 15 amino acids. CDR3 sequence: CASSQGGRGGQPQHF. The CDR3 DNA is TGTGCCAGCAGCCAAGGGGGCAGGGGTGGTCAGCCCCAGCATTTT.

Many counts were recorded for this clonotype. The V gene is TRBV10-1, the J gene TRBJ2-7, with D perhaps given as TRBD1 or TRBD2 (5 bases each). This CDR3 contains 14 residues. Germline V gives CDR1 WNHNN, CDR2 SYGVQD (reference sequence). The ends were cut back, 0 bases at V and 4 bases at J, with 10 bases in the middle. CDR3: CASSESGREYEQYF. CDR3 nucleotides: TGCGCCAGCAGTGAGTCGGGCAGGGAGTACGAGCAGTACTTC.

The sample holds many counts of this clonotype. The gene calls are TRBV5-8 and TRBJ2-5; 11 bases are a match to TRBD1. The V segment lost 3 bases and the J segment 3 bases; nucleotides outside the gene matches: 4. CDR1 is SGHTS and CDR2 is YDEGEE in the germline V gene. The CDR3 has 15 amino acids. The CDR3 nucleotides read TGTGCCAGCAGCTCCTGGACAGGGGGCGAAGAGACCCAGTACTTC. This translates into CASSSWTGGEETQYF. Combining the CDR3 with reference TRBV5-8 and TRBJ2-5 gives the whole variable domain EAGVTQSPTHLIKTRGQQATLRCSPISGHTSVYWYQQALGLGLQFLLWYDEGEERNRGNFPPRFSGRQFPNYSSELNVNALELEDSALYLCASSSWTGGEETQYFGPGTRLLVL.

The chain is built from TRBV11-2 and TRBJ2-5; 7 nucleotides match TRBD2. The CDR3 runs to 16 residues. Germline V lookup: CDR1 SGHAT, CDR2 FQNNGV. V shed 5 bases and J 2 bases; nucleotides not matched to a gene: 11. CDR3 nucleotides: TGTGCCAGCAGCCATAGCCGGGGTAGCGGGCAAGAGACCCAGTACTTC. Residues: CASSHSRGSGQETQYF. Together with reference TRBV11-2 and TRBJ2-5, the CDR3 gives the full variable domain: EAGVAQSPRYKIIEKRQSVAFWCNPISGHATLYWYQQILGQGPKLLIQFQNNGVVDDSQLPKDRFSAERLKGVDSTLKIQPAKLEDSAVYLCASSHSRGSGQETQYFGPGTRLLVL.

In its sample, this clonotype was seen many times. The V call is TRBV10-2, the J call TRBJ1-6, with unresolved D. The CDR3 contains 14 residues. The ends were cut back, 4 bases at V and 7 bases at J, with 11 bases in the middle. Germline loops: CDR1 WSHSY, CDR2 SAAADI. The CDR3: CASSATTGNSPLHF. The CDR3 region has the DNA TGCGCCAGCAGTGCCACCACGGGGAATTCACCCCTCCACTTT.

The V and J genes are TRBV11-2 and TRBJ2-7; 8 bases fit TRBD1. The CDR3 sequence is 14 residues long. The V gene end was trimmed by 6 bases and the J gene end by 1 base; junction bases not matched to a gene: 5. CDR1 is SGHAT and CDR2 is FQNNGV in the germline V gene. CDR3 nucleotide sequence: TGTGCCAGCAGACCAGGGGGCGCGTCCTACGAGCAGTACTTC. Its translation is CASRPGGASYEQYF.

This clonotype was seen repeatedly, ten times or more. This chain links TRBV12-3 or TRBV12-4 with TRBJ1-5; 7 bases match TRBD1. V trimming: 5 bases; J trimming: 5 bases; junction bases outside the gene matches: 9. The CDR3 consists of 15 residues. The DNA for the CDR3 is TGTGCCAGCAGTCCCCTCAGGGGGGGCCATCAGCCCCAGCATTTT. The encoded protein is CASSPLRGGHQPQHF.

This clonotype was counted only a few times. With a much larger clone just one base away, this may be a read error. This chain uses TRBV18 with TRBJ2-7; D unresolved. Germline V gene sequence: CDR1 KGHSH, CDR2 LQKENI. Trimming removed 4 bases from V and 3 bases from J, with 10 bases in between. This CDR3 is 13 amino acids long. DNA for the CDR3: TGTGCCAGCTCACTGGACCCTAGCTACGAGCAGTACGTC. Its translation: CASSLDPSYEQYV.

The chain links TRBV4-2 to TRBJ1-2; D not certain. V was shortened by 4 bases and J by 0 bases, with 12 bases between the two germline ends. Germline loops: CDR1 LGHNA, CDR2 YNFKEQ. This CDR3 has 15 residues. CDR3 DNA: TGTGCCAGCAGCCTTCTGACGGCCGCTAACTATGGCTACACCTTC. This encodes CASSLLTAANYGYTF.

Only a few counts were recorded for this clonotype. The genes are TRBV7-8 and TRBJ2-7, with TRBD2 identical over 10 bases. Germline V lookup: CDR1 SGHVS, CDR2 FQNEAQ. This CDR3 has 16 residues. With 5 bases clipped from V and 6 bases from J, the junction kept 13 bases outside the gene matches. CDR3 in amino acids: CASSKGSGGLGGEQYF. CDR3 DNA: TGTGCCAGCAGCAAGGGTAGCGGGGGGCTAGGGGGCGAGCAGTACTTC.

The J gene is TRBJ2-3, the V gene TRBV24-1; 8 bases line up with TRBD2. The CDR3 length is 17 residues. V shed 4 bases and J 1 base; nucleotides not matched to a gene: 9. CDR1 KGHDR and CDR2 SFDVKD come from the germline V gene. CDR3 in amino acids: CATSESGLAGRTDTQYF. Here the CDR3 DNA reads TGTGCCACCAGTGAGTCCGGGTTAGCGGGGCGCACAGATACGCAGTATTTT.

This clonotype appeared a few times. J is TRBJ2-3 and V is TRBV9; TRBD2 matches at 13 bases. The CDR3 is 17 amino acids. The J segment lost 5 bases and the V segment lost 3 bases, leaving 9 bases of the junction unmatched. Germline-derived CDR1 and CDR2 are SGDLS and YYNGEE. The chain's CDR3 is CASSASQTSGRRDTQYF. The CDR3 bases are TGTGCCAGCAGCGCATCGCAGACTAGCGGGAGGAGAGATACGCAGTATTTT.

The V and J genes are TRBV12-3 or TRBV12-4 and TRBJ2-3, with a weak D call TRBD2 (5 bases). The V end lost 7 bases, the J end lost 1 base, and 9 bases lay between the germline ends. The CDR3 runs to 13 residues. The CDR3 DNA reads TGTGCCAGCATAGTTAGCGGCACAGATACGCAGTATTTT. It codes for CASIVSGTDTQYF.